What follows are 3 T cell receptor beta chains derived from one specimen sequenced in a study of control samples from healthy donors and cancer patients. Produced via immunoSEQ multiplex PCR; TCRdb's table is partial and in-frame only. The data hold some 100,000 clones, with approximately 90% observed a single time. The sample consisted of blood. These receptors were obtained from a woman aged 45-65 years in good health.

In its sample, this clone was seen a few times. This rearrangement joins TRBV14 to TRBJ2-2, with 7 positions matching TRBD2. V shed 4 bases and J 7 bases; nucleotides not matched to a gene: 12. Germline lookup yields CDR1 SGHDN and CDR2 FVKESK. The CDR3 covers 16 residues. This CDR3 is CASSPKGAGSGGELFF. DNA of the CDR3: TGTGCCAGCAGCCCCAAGGGAGCGGGATCGGGCGGGGAGCTGTTTTTT.

J is TRBJ2-3 and V is TRBV30, with a weak D call TRBD1 (5 bases). Trimming pared 2 bases from V and 4 bases from J, leaving 13 bases between. The CDR3 spans 14 residues. In germline, CDR1 is GTSNPN, CDR2 SVGIG (reference sequence). The CDR3 DNA is TGTGCCTGGAGTTGGTCAGGGCGTGCAGATACGCAGTATTTT. Translation gives CAWSWSGRADTQYF.

V usage is TRBV7-8 and J usage is TRBJ2-7; TRBD1 agrees at 8 bases. The ends lost 6 bases at V and 0 bases at J; junction bases unmatched: 4. Germline-derived CDR1 and CDR2 are SGHVS and FQNEAQ. This CDR3 is built from 14 residues. The CDR3 protein is CASRWDRSSYEQYV. Written as DNA, the CDR3 is TGTGCCAGCAGGTGGGACAGGAGCTCCTACGAGCAGTACGTC.